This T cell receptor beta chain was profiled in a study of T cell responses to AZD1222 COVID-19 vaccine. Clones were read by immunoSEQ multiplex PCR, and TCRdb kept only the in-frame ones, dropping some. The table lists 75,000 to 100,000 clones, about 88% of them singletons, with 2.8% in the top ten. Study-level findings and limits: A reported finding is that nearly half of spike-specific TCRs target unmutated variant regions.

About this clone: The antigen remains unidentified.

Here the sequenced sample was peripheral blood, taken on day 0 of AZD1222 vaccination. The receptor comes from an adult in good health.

CDR3 in DNA: TGTGCCAGCAGTTTATGGGTGAACAGTATTGCCTACAATGAGCAGTTCTTC. Translating it yields CASSLWVNSIAYNEQFF. This rearrangement joins TRBV28 to TRBJ2-1; D remains unclear. V shed 0 bases and J shed 2 bases, with 14 bases lying between them. The CDR3 contains 17 residues. Germline V gives CDR1 MDHEN, CDR2 SYDVKM.